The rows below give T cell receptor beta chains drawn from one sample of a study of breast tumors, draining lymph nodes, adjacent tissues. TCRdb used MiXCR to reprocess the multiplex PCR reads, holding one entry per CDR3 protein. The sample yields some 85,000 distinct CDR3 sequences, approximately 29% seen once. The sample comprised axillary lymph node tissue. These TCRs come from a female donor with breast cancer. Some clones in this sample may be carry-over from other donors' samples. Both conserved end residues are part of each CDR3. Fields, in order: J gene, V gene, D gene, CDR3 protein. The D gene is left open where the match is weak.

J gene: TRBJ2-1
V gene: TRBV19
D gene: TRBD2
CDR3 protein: CASMGGTTSGNSYNEQFF

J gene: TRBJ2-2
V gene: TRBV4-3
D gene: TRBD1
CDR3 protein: CASRNRGRGTGELFF

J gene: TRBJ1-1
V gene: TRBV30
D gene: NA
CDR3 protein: CAWGQALSDTEAFF

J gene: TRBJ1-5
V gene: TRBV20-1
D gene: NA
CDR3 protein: CSARDISRAPSNQPQHF

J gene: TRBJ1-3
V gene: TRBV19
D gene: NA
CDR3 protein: CASSRVSPGNTIYF

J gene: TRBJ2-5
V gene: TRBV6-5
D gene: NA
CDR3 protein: CASSYGIQETQYF

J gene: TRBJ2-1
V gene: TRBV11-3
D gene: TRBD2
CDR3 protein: CASSLVRLAGLDEQFF

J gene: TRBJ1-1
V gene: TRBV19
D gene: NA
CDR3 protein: CAIRISDTEAFF

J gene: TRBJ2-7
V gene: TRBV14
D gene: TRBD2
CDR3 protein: CASSQTLAGLYEQYF

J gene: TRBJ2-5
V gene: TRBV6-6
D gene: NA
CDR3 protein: CASSIRGVQETQYF

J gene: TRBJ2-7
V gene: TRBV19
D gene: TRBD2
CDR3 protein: CASSSRGGSYEQYF

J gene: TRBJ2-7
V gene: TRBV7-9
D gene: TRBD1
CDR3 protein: CASSSPGTGQRWISSYEQYF

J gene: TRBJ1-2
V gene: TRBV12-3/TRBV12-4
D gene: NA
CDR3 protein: CVSPLVRGGDGYTF

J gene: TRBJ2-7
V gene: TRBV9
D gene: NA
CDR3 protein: CASSVGTGALYEQYF

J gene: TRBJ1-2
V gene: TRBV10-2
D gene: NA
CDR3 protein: CASSEWSTTNYGYTF

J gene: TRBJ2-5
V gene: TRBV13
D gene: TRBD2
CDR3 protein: CASSLELAGIETQYF

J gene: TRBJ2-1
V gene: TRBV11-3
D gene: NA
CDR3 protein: CASSSYPSSLGEQFF

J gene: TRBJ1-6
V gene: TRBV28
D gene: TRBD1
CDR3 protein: CASSLYNRGYSPLHF

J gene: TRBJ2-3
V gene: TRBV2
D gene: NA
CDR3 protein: CASSDWPTDTQYF

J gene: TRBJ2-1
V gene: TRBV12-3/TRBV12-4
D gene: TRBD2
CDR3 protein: CASSGGLSYNEQFF

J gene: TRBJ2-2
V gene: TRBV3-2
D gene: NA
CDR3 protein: CASSQDGTLNTGELFF

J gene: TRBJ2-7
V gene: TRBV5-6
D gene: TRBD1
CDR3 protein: CASRVYGQGGNEQYF

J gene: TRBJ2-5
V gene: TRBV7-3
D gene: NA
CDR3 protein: CASSKDGAPLETQYF

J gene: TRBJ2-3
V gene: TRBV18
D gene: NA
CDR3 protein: CASSPSRAQDTQYF

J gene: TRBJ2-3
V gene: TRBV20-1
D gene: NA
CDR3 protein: CSARDRQIRRGPDEQYF

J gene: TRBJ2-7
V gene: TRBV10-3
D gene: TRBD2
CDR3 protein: CAIPPGLGEYREQYF

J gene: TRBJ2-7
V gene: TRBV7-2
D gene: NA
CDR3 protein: CASSSLTRPEQYF

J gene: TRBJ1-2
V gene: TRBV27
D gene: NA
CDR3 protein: CASRSVATNYGYTF

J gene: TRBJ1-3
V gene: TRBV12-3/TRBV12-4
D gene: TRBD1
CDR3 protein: CATHRQGDSGNTIYF

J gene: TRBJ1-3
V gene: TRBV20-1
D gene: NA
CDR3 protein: CSAKVGYGYTIYF

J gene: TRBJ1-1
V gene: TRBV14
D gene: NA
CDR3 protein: CASSRGAVMNTEAFF

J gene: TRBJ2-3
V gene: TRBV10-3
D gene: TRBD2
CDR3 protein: CAISSKGGTSTDTQYF

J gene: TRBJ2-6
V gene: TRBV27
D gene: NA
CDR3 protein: CASSSGANVLTF

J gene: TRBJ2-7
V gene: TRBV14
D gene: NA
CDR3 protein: CASSQWLANDYEQYF

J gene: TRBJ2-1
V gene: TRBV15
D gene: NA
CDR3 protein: CATGRALPSEQFF

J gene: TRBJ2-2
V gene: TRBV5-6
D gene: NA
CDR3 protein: CASSFRGNTGELFF

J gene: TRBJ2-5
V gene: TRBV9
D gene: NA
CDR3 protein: CASSVDPADQETQYF